This T cell receptor (beta chain) was obtained from a study of long-term antiretroviral therapy in people with HIV. Whole-study results and caveats: In HIV, the repertoires covered a tighter span of CDR3 lengths than in controls. Clones that had undergone expansion before ART prevailed in the repertoire throughout all time points. An increase in diversity followed ART, yet levels stayed below transplant donor controls.

This CDR3 region has 18 residues. V lost 9 bases, J lost 3 bases, and 28 bases lay in between. In the case of this clone: Its antigen is undetermined.

Researchers report immunoSEQ v3.0 was run at survey level. Assay: immunoSEQ multiplex PCR; the TCRdb copy retains only in-frame clones and omits some. The sample holds over 30,000 clones; around 80% are singletons and the top ten take under 7.5%. Specimens retained roughly 0.95-11 million cryopreserved PBMC preceding DNA extraction. The source was unsorted PBMCs, collected 0.6 years after starting antiretroviral therapy. The receptor comes from a man between 18 and 29 years old with HIV. The chain carries TRBV23-1 and TRBJ2-3; D perhaps matches TRBD2 (6 bases). TRBV23-1 is sorted into the ORF group, with uncertain function. The CDR3 spells CASTPRPVAEDGTDTQYF. The CDR3 DNA reads as TGCGCCAGTACCCCCCGCCCTGTAGCGGAAGACGGGACAGATACGCAGTATTTT.